This passage covers 2 T cell receptor beta chains from one sample sequenced in a study of blood T cell repertoires in COVID-19. The assay was immunoSEQ multiplex PCR, and TCRdb's table has in-frame clones only and misses some. The sample shows 85,000 to 130,000 clones, 76% of them seen only once. Sequenced sample: peripheral blood. The origin of the receptors is a man older than 75 with COVID-19, enrolled during active disease.

The chain joins TRBV5-4 to TRBJ1-1; unclear D gene. The germline CDR1 and CDR2 sequences are SGHNT and YYREEE (reference sequence). CDR3 length: 16 residues. Trimming left V 0 bases short and J 0 bases short, with 12 bases between. DNA for the CDR3: TGTGCCAGCAGCTTGGATCCGGGAATCATGAACACTGAAGCTTTCTTT. Translating it yields CASSLDPGIMNTEAFF.

CDR3 region: CSVEGLAGGPDNEQFF. DNA of the CDR3: TGCAGCGTTGAGGGACTAGCGGGAGGTCCCGACAATGAGCAGTTCTTC. The rearrangement joins TRBV29-1 to TRBJ2-1; TRBD2 aligns across 15 bases. The CDR3 consists of 16 residues. Germline V gene sequence: CDR1 SQVTM, CDR2 ANQGSEA. V lost 3 bases to trimming and J lost 5 bases; unmatched junction nucleotides: 5.